This T cell receptor beta chain was found in a study of PD-1 blockade in mismatch repair-deficient tumors. Whole-study results and caveats: Tumor-resident clones, often undetectable pretreatment in blood, expanded then contracted after pembrolizumab.

This clone has just one count. As yet, its antigen is unknown. This CDR3 has 13 residues. The germline V and J ends were trimmed by 5 bases and 2 bases, with 13 bases remaining between them. Germline CDR1 is SQVTM and CDR2 is ANQGSEA. Indicated time point: roughly 9-day in vitro stimulation with candidate neoantigen peptide 3. Clone fold changes were calculated against an identical culture without peptide. Repertoires were generated with immunoSEQ multiplex PCR, while TCRdb's copy carries only in-frame clones and drops some. The sample has some 9,100 clones, over 80% seen once. The source material was cells cultured in vitro, sampled from a patient treated with pembrolizumab. This receptor was obtained from an adult with mismatch repair-deficient cancer. The chain couples TRBV29-1 to TRBJ2-7; D may be TRBD2 (5 bases). CDR3 bases: TGCAGCGTTCTGAGGGCAGTAGCCTACGAGCAGTACTTC. Translation gives CSVLRAVAYEQYF.